This T cell receptor beta chain comes out of a study of blood T cell repertoires in COVID-19. Background on the study: The samples span acute and convalescent COVID-19 from the United States, Italy and Spain. From T cells, B-cell-depleted T cells, or PBMCs came the material, which was cDNA or gDNA.

The CDR3 totals 13 residues. Deletions cut 7 bases from V and 5 bases from J, with 12 bases between. CDR1 and CDR2 from the germline V gene are SNHLY and FYNNEI. In the study's own analysis: Using reference gene primer amplification, nucleated cell counts were estimated. Produced via immunoSEQ multiplex PCR; TCRdb's table is partial and in-frame only. The V and J calls and clone size were taken over from that table, and D and trimming were inferred from the DNA. The table shows 95,000 to 120,000 clones, with roughly 85% occurring only once. V gene TRBV2 combines with J gene TRBJ2-1, with D unresolved. The source is a human donor in a cohort sampled during active COVID-19. The sample consisted of peripheral blood. CDR3 in amino acids: CASKAGTNNEQFF. The CDR3 DNA follows: TGTGCCAGCAAGGCAGGTACCAACAATGAGCAGTTCTTC.